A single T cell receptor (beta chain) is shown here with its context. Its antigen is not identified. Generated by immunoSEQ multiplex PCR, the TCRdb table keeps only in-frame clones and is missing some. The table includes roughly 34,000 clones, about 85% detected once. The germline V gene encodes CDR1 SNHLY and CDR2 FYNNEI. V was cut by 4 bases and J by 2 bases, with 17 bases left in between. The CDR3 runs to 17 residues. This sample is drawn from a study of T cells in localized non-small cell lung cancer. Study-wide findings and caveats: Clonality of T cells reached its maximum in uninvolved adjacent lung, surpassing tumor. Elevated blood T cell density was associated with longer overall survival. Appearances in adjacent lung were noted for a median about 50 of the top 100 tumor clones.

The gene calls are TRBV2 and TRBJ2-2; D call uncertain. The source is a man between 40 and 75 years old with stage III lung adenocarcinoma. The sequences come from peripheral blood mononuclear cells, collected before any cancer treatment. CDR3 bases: TGTGCCAGCAGTGCGTCAGCCAATCACCCCAACACCGGGGAGCTGTTTTTT. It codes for CASSASANHPNTGELFF.